What follows is one T cell receptor (beta chain) and its context. Its antigen is currently unknown. Germline V gene data show CDR1 as MDHEN and CDR2 as SYDVKM. Trimming took 7 bases from V and 5 from J, leaving 8 bases between them. The CDR3 sequence is 11 residues long. The data were taken from a study of shared clonotypes between healthy human individuals. Study-wide results and limits: The genetic and exposure-history diversity represented was limited by few donors.

Each cell subset's genomic DNA was divided evenly among several immunoSEQ plates. Method: immunoSEQ multiplex PCR; TCRdb's copy keeps in-frame clones and lacks some. The sample has about 2 million clones; around 96% are singletons. Terminally differentiated effector memory CD45RA+ cells were excluded from the naive CD8 cells, which were CD45RO-negative and positively selected for CCR7. The sequenced sample was naive CD8+ T cells sorted from blood. This clonotype was sampled from a man aged 18 to 35 in good health. V gene TRBV28 combines with J gene TRBJ1-1; D unclear. The CDR3 here is CASTAVTEAFF. CDR3 DNA: TGTGCCAGCACCGCGGTTACTGAAGCTTTCTTT.